Described below is a single T cell receptor (beta chain) sequence and its context. The CDR3 end is not reached by the read, which stops 3 residues before it; the germline J gene fills it in. CDR1 and CDR2 from the germline V gene are MNHNS and SASEGT. This CDR3 spans 15 amino acids. This entry is derived from a study of T cells in women clearing cervical HPV infection. Turning to the study itself: HLA type stays a possible confounder, typing being limited.

Assay used: immunoSEQ multiplex PCR; TCRdb lists only in-frame clones, some missing. The specimen's table records about 22,000 clones. The rearrangement links TRBV6-1 to TRBJ2-3; D is possibly TRBD1 (6 bases). The sequenced material came from blood buffy coat. The TCR was taken from a woman between 18 and 69 years old with a cervical HPV16 infection that either progressed to CIN3+ or cleared (not recorded which). CDR3 amino acids: CASSEAPGAHQPQYF. CDR3 DNA, as far as it was read: TGTGCCAGCAGTGAAGCGCCAGGGGCTCATCAGCCG.